The clone carrying this TCR beta chain occurred many times. Its antigen is not identified. The data stem from a study of CD8 T cells in ankylosing spondylitis. TCRdb fed the 5' RACE reads into MiXCR, producing one record per CDR3 protein. The table includes under 200,000 distinct CDR3 sequences, approximately 10% detected once. Study results and caveats: Characteristic, it appeared, of ankylosing spondylitis blood was a TCR beta motif of seven or eight highly homologous variants.

The source material was blood, either unsorted or a sorted T cell fraction (not recorded which). The origin of this receptor is a male donor with ankylosing spondylitis or in good health (not recorded which).

As DNA, the CDR3 is TGCAGTGCTAGAGATAGCGGACAGGGAATAAATGAGCAGTTCTTC. As protein: CSARDSGQGINEQFF. This chain uses TRBV20-1 with TRBJ2-1; the match to TRBD1 covers 8 bases. Trimming took 0 bases from V and 7 from J; bases not matched to a gene: 8. From germline, CDR1 is DFQATT and CDR2 SNEGSKA (reference sequence). CDR3 length equals 15 residues.